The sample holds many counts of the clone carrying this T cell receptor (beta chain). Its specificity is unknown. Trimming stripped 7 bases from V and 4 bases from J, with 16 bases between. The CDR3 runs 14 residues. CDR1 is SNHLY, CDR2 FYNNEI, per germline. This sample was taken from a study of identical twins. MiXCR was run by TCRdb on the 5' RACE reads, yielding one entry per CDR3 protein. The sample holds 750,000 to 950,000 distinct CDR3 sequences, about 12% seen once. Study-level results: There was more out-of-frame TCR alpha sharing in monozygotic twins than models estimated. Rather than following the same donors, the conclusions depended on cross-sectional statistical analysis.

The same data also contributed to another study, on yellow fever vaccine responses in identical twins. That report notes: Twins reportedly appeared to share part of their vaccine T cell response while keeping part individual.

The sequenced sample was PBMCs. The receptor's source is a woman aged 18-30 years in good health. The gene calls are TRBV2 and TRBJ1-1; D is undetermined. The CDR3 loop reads CASIGFGESTEAFF. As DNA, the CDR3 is TGTGCCAGCATAGGTTTCGGGGAGAGCACTGAAGCTTTCTTT.